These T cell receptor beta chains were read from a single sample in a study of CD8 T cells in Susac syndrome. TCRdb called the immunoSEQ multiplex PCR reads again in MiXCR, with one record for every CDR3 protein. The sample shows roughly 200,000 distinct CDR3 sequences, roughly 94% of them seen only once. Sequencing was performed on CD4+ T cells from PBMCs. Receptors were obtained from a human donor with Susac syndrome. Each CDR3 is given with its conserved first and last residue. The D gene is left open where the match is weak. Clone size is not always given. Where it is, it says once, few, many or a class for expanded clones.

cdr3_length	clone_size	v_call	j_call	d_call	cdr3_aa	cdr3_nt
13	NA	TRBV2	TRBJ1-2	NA	CASSVWDAAGYTF	TGTGCCAGCAGTGTATGGGACGCGGCTGGCTACACCTTC
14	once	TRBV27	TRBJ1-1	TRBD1	CASNSNRGHTEAFF	TGTGCCAGCAATTCTAACAGGGGGCATACTGAAGCTTTCTTT
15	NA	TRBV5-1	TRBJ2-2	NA	CASSLDGTRGGELFF	TGCGCCAGCAGCTTGGATGGGACACGCGGTGGGGAGCTGTTTTTT
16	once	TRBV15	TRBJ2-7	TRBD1	CATSGSRDRGTYEQYF	TGTGCCACCAGCGGTTCCCGGGACAGGGGGACCTACGAGCAGTACTTC
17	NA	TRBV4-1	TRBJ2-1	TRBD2	CASSQVRAGGPDNEQFF	TGCGCCAGCAGCCAAGTCCGAGCGGGGGGGCCAGACAATGAGCAGTTCTTC
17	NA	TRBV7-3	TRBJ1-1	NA	CASSSTSVRSMNTEAFF	TGTGCCAGCAGCTCCACCTCAGTCAGGAGCATGAACACTGAAGCTTTCTTT
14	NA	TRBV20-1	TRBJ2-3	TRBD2	CSATSGRVTDTQYF	TGCAGTGCTACTAGCGGGAGGGTCACAGATACGCAGTATTTT
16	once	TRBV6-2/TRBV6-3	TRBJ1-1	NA	CASSYSIRRRNTEAFF	TGTGCCAGCAGTTACTCGATCCGGCGGAGGAACACTGAAGCTTTCTTT
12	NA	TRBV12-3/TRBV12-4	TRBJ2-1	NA	CASNGLYNEQFF	TGTGCCAGCAACGGGCTTTACAATGAGCAGTTCTTC
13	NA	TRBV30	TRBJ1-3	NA	CAWNRVSGNTIYF	TGTGCCTGGAATAGGGTTTCTGGAAACACCATATATTTT
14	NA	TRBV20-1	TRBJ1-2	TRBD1	CSAEQGAQNYGYTF	TGCAGTGCTGAACAGGGGGCGCAGAACTATGGCTACACCTTC
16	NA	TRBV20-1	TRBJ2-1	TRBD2	CSARDPRLAFYNEQFF	TGCAGTGCTAGAGATCCGAGACTAGCGTTCTACAATGAGCAGTTCTTC
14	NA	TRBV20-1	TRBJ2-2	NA	CSARDTRNTGELFF	TGCAGTGCTAGAGATACGAGAAACACCGGGGAGCTGTTTTTT
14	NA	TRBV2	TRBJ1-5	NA	CASSERNTNQPQHF	TGTGCCAGCAGTGAAAGAAATACTAATCAGCCCCAGCATTTT
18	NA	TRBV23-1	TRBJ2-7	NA	CASSQPTLAGTFHYEQYF	TGCGCCAGCAGTCAACCGACCTTGGCCGGGACTTTCCACTACGAGCAGTACTTC
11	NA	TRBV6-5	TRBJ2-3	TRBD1	CASSTGQGQYF	TGTGCCAGCAGTACGGGACAGGGGCAGTATTTT
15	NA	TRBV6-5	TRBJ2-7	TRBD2	CASSKLADRSYEQYF	TGTGCCAGCAGTAAACTAGCGGACCGCTCCTACGAGCAGTACTTC
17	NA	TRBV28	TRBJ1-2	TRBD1	CASSPGQGKLLNYGYTF	TGTGCCAGCAGTCCGGGACAGGGGAAGCTACTTAACTATGGCTACACCTTC
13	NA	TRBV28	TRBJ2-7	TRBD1	CASTQGQSYEQYF	TGTGCCAGCACCCAGGGACAGTCCTACGAGCAGTACTTC
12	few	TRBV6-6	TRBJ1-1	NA	CASSFRVTEAFF	TGTGCCAGTAGCTTCAGGGTAACTGAAGCTTTCTTT
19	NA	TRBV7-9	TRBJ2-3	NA	CASSLASPGTSSRTDTQYF	TGTGCCAGCAGCTTAGCGAGTCCCGGGACTTCCTCTCGCACAGATACGCAGTATTTT
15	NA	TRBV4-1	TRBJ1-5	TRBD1	CASRSLDRELQPQHF	TGCGCCAGCAGATCTCTGGACAGGGAGTTGCAGCCCCAGCATTTT
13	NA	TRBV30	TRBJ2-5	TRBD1	CACRDRGLETQYF	TGTGCCTGCCGGGACAGGGGATTGGAGACCCAGTACTTC
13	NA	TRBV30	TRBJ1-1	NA	CAWGSVKWTEAFF	TGTGCCTGGGGATCGGTAAAATGGACTGAAGCTTTCTTT
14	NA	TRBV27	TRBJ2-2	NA	CASKLNVFTGELFF	TGTGCCAGCAAGCTCAACGTGTTTACCGGGGAGCTGTTTTTT
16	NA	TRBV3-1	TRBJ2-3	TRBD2	CASSQALPSGRDTQYF	TGTGCCAGCAGCCAAGCATTGCCTAGCGGAAGAGATACGCAGTATTTT
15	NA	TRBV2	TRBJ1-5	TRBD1	CASSSRTGADQPQHF	TGTGCCAGCAGTTCCCGGACAGGGGCGGATCAGCCCCAGCATTTT